The source of this T cell receptor (beta chain) is a study of T cell responses to AZD1222 COVID-19 vaccine (dated by TCRdb to 2020 to 2022). A note on the overall study: Because spike-specific TCR depth and breadth did not differ between the two schedules, AZD1222 recipients who got a second dose at roughly 4 weeks were pooled with those who got a second dose at roughly 12 weeks. TCR sequencing was performed for 230 to 250 trial participants, of whom around 200 were given two doses of AZD1222 and about 25 were given two doses of MenACWY control vaccine. Trial participants were enrolled into age subgroups of 18-55, 56-69 and 70-plus years, which contained 148, 28 and 57 TCR-sequenced participants, respectively. The paper's findings and limits, for the study overall: Participants were mostly white British, with more females than males. The authors suggested clonal diversity may have been underestimated. No day 14 peak-response samples were available, so repertoires were characterized only after the peak T cell response. The 56-69-year group was small, and its depth increase did not reach significance, likely because of low power. After two AZD1222 doses, both the breadth and the depth of spike-specific TCRs were significantly higher than at day 0 and than in MenACWY recipients. Reportedly, almost half of the unique spike-specific TCRs recognized epitopes lying outside the regions that are mutated in the B.1.351 and B.1.1.7 variants. The vaccine-associated CD4 TCRs covered the entire spike protein, and the dominant responses fell in regions 160-218 and 743-854. Conclusions about previously exposed vaccinees are limited because only six or seven AZD1222 recipients were SARS-CoV-2 seropositive at baseline.

The CDR3 regions of human TCRbeta chains were subjected to immunosequencing. The source study handled its data this way. TCRs in the repertoires were compared against a reference library of SARS-CoV-2-specific TCRs that had been generated with the MIRA antigen-specificity platform. Breadth was defined as the fraction of unique TCRs that were SARS-CoV-2-associated. Depth was defined as the fraction of total T cells that were SARS-CoV-2-associated. Each spike-specific TCR was assigned to its reactive spike region and to a CD4 or CD8 class using the MIRA data. Log10-transformed breadth and depth values were compared by one-way ANOVA with Sidak's multiple comparisons tests. Drawn from immuneACCESS, this table holds only the in-frame rearrangements with V and J called that TCRdb kept. Clones are partly lost; checked studies trace under half to an unresolved V gene and leave the rest unexplained. V and J calls and clone size are as listed in that table; D and trimming were resolved from the DNA. Recorded for this sample are under 170,000 clones; around 95% of them occurred a single time. Roughly 1.2% of the sample rests with the top ten.

Counted from cysteine to phenylalanine, this CDR3 has 14 amino acids. Of all the DNA, just the CDR3 is kept, 42 bases in frame from base 1. The germline V gene gives CDR1 as SNHLY and CDR2 as FYNNEI. V lost 6 bases and J lost 5 bases, and the count of bases not matched to a germline gene is 9. The sample's time point, from its label and the paper: baseline before first vaccination. Vaccinee samples came from UK trials COV001 and COV002, including a single-blind randomized controlled phase 2/3 trial of AZD1222 (ChAdOx1 nCoV-19) in healthy adults. Trial participant PBMC samples were collected at day 0 and day 28 after the second dose for TCRbeta chain sequencing. Of note for this clone: Its target antigen remains unknown. Base quality data are lacking; no much larger clone is found one base away.

Sequences were derived from peripheral blood, sampled on day 0 of AZD1222 vaccination. Rearrangement joined TRBV2 to TRBJ1-2; TRBD1 fits 7 bases in the junction. This receptor was identified in an adult in good health. The DNA is as follows: TGTGCCAGCAGCGGGGACAGAATAATATATGGCTACACCTTC. This codes for CASSGDRIIYGYTF.